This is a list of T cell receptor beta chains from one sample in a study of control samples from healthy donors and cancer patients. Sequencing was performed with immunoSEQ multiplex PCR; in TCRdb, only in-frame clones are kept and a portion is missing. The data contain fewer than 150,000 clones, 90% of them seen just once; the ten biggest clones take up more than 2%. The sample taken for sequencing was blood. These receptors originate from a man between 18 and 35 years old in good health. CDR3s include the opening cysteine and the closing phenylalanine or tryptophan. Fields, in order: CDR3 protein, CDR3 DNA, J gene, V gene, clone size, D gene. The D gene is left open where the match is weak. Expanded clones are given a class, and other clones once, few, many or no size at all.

CDR3: CASSLEGRVWNQPQHF
DNA: TGTGCCAGCAGCTTAGAGGGTAGGGTTTGGAATCAGCCCCAGCATTTT
J: TRBJ1-5
V: TRBV7-8
size: -
D: -

CDR3: CASSVSGLAGEQFF
DNA: TGTGCCAGCAGCGTATCAGGACTAGCGGGGGAGCAGTTCTTC
J: TRBJ2-1
V: TRBV9
size: -
D: TRBD2

CDR3: CASSPGTGTDTQYF
DNA: TGCGCCAGCAGCCCCGGGACAGGCACAGATACGCAGTATTTT
J: TRBJ2-3
V: TRBV5-1
size: -
D: TRBD1

CDR3: CASSRSTGKGQYF
DNA: TGTGCCAGCAGTCGCTCGACAGGGAAGGGGCAGTACTTC
J: TRBJ2-7
V: TRBV12-3/TRBV12-4
size: -
D: TRBD1

CDR3: CASSSGQGVDNEQFF
DNA: TGTGCCAGCAGTTCGGGACAGGGGGTAGACAATGAGCAGTTCTTC
J: TRBJ2-1
V: TRBV11-2
size: -
D: TRBD1

CDR3: CASGHTDTQYF
DNA: TGTGCCAGCGGCCACACAGATACGCAGTATTTT
J: TRBJ2-3
V: TRBV11-2
size: -
D: -

CDR3: CASSSGTGGASVYGYTF
DNA: TGTGCCAGCAGCTCGGGGACAGGGGGCGCTTCGGTCTATGGCTACACCTTC
J: TRBJ1-2
V: TRBV5-5
size: -
D: TRBD1

CDR3: CSASRGSSYNEQFF
DNA: TGCAGTGCTAGTAGAGGGAGCTCCTACAATGAGCAGTTCTTC
J: TRBJ2-1
V: TRBV20-1
size: -
D: -

CDR3: CAVEDRGRPEAYEQYF
DNA: TGTGCCGTAGAAGACAGGGGCAGGCCTGAAGCCTACGAGCAGTACTTC
J: TRBJ2-7
V: TRBV10-3
size: -
D: TRBD1

CDR3: CASSTIGRWGQGYTGELFF
DNA: TGCGCCAGCAGCACAATAGGGCGCTGGGGACAGGGTTACACCGGGGAGCTGTTTTTT
J: TRBJ2-2
V: TRBV5-1
size: -
D: TRBD1

CDR3: CASSIRDSYEQYF
DNA: TGTGCCAGCAGCATCCGGGACAGCTACGAGCAGTACTTC
J: TRBJ2-7
V: TRBV11-2
size: once
D: TRBD1

CDR3: CAIGLTSGVYEQYF
DNA: TGTGCCATAGGCCTGACTAGCGGGGTCTACGAGCAGTACTTC
J: TRBJ2-7
V: TRBV2
size: -
D: TRBD2

CDR3: CASSFRGTYQETQYF
DNA: TGTGCCAGCAGCTTCAGGGGGACGTATCAAGAGACCCAGTACTTC
J: TRBJ2-5
V: TRBV5-4
size: -
D: TRBD1

CDR3: CSVEHRGAHGYTF
DNA: TGCAGCGTTGAACACCGGGGGGCGCATGGCTACACCTTC
J: TRBJ1-2
V: TRBV29-1
size: -
D: -

CDR3: CASSLPPYNEQFF
DNA: TGCGCCAGCAGCTTGCCTCCATACAATGAGCAGTTCTTC
J: TRBJ2-1
V: TRBV5-1
size: -
D: -

CDR3: CARSLPGTSGRTYHTGELFF
DNA: TGTGCCAGAAGCCTACCCGGGACTAGCGGGAGAACGTACCACACCGGGGAGCTGTTTTTT
J: TRBJ2-2
V: TRBV7-5
size: -
D: -

CDR3: CASSMMGVSGETQYF
DNA: TGCGCCAGCAGCATGATGGGGGTGAGCGGGGAGACCCAGTACTTC
J: TRBJ2-5
V: TRBV5-1
size: -
D: -

CDR3: CASRGTGKNIQYF
DNA: TGCGCCAGCAGGGGTACAGGCAAAAACATTCAGTACTTC
J: TRBJ2-4
V: TRBV5-1
size: -
D: -

CDR3: CASSGSRDPTYEQYF
DNA: TGTGCCAGCAGCGGGTCTAGGGACCCCACCTACGAGCAGTACTTC
J: TRBJ2-7
V: TRBV5-6
size: -
D: -

CDR3: CASSPGQDSSWANYGYTF
DNA: TGTGCCAGCTCACCAGGGCAGGACTCCTCTTGGGCTAACTATGGCTACACCTTC
J: TRBJ1-2
V: TRBV18
size: -
D: -

CDR3: CASSLFSYGQKNNEQFF
DNA: TGTGCCAGCAGTTTATTCTCGTATGGACAAAAGAACAATGAGCAGTTCTTC
J: TRBJ2-1
V: TRBV27
size: -
D: -

CDR3: CATKDRGGDTQYF
DNA: TGTGCCACCAAAGACAGGGGCGGAGATACGCAGTATTTT
J: TRBJ2-3
V: TRBV24-1
size: -
D: TRBD1

CDR3: CASSGILTGDPYNEQFF
DNA: TGCGCCAGCAGCGGGATTTTGACAGGGGACCCCTACAATGAGCAGTTCTTC
J: TRBJ2-1
V: TRBV5-1
size: once
D: TRBD1

CDR3: CATSALGGLETQYF
DNA: TGTGCCACCAGTGCCCTAGGGGGCCTAGAGACCCAGTACTTC
J: TRBJ2-5
V: TRBV24-1
size: -
D: TRBD1

CDR3: CASSTGDSGGYTF
DNA: TGTGCCAGTAGTACTGGGGACAGCGGGGGCTACACCTTC
J: TRBJ1-2
V: TRBV19
size: -
D: TRBD1

CDR3: CAWTPGGYGYTF
DNA: TGTGCCTGGACTCCAGGGGGGTATGGCTACACCTTC
J: TRBJ1-2
V: TRBV30
size: -
D: TRBD1

CDR3: CASSFIGEKLFF
DNA: TGTGCCAGCAGTTTCATTGGGGAAAAACTGTTTTTT
J: TRBJ1-4
V: TRBV12-3/TRBV12-4
size: once
D: -

CDR3: CASSQDREGETQYF
DNA: TGTGCCAGCAGCCAAGACAGGGAGGGAGAGACCCAGTACTTC
J: TRBJ2-5
V: TRBV11-2
size: -
D: -

CDR3: CASSLGRVKDGYTF
DNA: TGCGCCAGCAGCTTGGGTCGGGTAAAGGATGGCTACACCTTC
J: TRBJ1-2
V: TRBV5-1
size: -
D: -

CDR3: CASSLGPGQGNGYTF
DNA: TGTGCCAGCAGCTTAGGACCGGGACAGGGTAACGGCTACACCTTC
J: TRBJ1-2
V: TRBV7-9
size: -
D: TRBD1

CDR3: CASSGGTGGLNYGYTF
DNA: TGTGCCAGCAGTGGGGGTACAGGGGGTCTTAACTATGGCTACACCTTC
J: TRBJ1-2
V: TRBV2
size: -
D: TRBD1

CDR3: CASSLAISNTEAFF
DNA: TGTGCCAGCAGTTTAGCCATCTCAAACACTGAAGCTTTCTTT
J: TRBJ1-1
V: TRBV28
size: -
D: -

CDR3: CASSSPTGDSQPQHF
DNA: TGTGCCAGCAGTTCCCCGACAGGGGACAGTCAGCCCCAGCATTTT
J: TRBJ1-5
V: TRBV28
size: -
D: TRBD1

CDR3: CASSLGEGATDTQYF
DNA: TGTGCCAGCAGCTTAGGCGAGGGGGCCACAGATACGCAGTATTTT
J: TRBJ2-3
V: TRBV13
size: -
D: TRBD1

CDR3: CASSPQGQETQYF
DNA: TGTGCCAGCTCACCACAGGGTCAAGAGACCCAGTACTTC
J: TRBJ2-5
V: TRBV18
size: -
D: -